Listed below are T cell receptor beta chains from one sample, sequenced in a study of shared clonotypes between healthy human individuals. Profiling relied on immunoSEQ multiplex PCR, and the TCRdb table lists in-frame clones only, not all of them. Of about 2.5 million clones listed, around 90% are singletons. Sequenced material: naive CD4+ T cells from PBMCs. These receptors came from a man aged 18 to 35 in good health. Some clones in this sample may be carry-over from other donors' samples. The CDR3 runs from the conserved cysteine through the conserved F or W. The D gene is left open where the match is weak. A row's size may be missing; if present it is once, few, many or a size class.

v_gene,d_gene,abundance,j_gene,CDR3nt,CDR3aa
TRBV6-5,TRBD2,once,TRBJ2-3,TGTGCCAGCAAGATCGCGGGGGGGGTAGATACGCAGTATTTT,CASKIAGGVDTQYF
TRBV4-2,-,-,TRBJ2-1,TGTGCCAGCAGCCAAGATCCCTACCCGGGGTACAATGAGCAGTTCTTC,CASSQDPYPGYNEQFF
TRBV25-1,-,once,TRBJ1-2,TGTGCCAGCAGCCAGGGGCAGACAAGTTACACCTTC,CASSQGQTSYTF
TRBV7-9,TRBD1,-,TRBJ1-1,TGTGCCAGCAGCCCCAAGACAGGGGGATATACTGAAGCTTTCTTT,CASSPKTGGYTEAFF
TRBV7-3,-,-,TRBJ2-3,TGTGCCAGCAGCCCCCTTCGAGGGGGAGATACGCAGTATTTT,CASSPLRGGDTQYF
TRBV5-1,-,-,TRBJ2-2,TGCGCCAGCAGCTTGGGGCGAGGGGGCACCGGGGAGCTGTTTTTT,CASSLGRGGTGELFF
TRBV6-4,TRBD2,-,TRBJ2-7,TGTGCCAGCAACAAACTAGCGACTACTTTTGGGAGCTCCTACGAGCAGTACTTC,CASNKLATTFGSSYEQYF
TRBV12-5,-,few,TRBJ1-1,TGTGCTAGTGGTTTGGCCTCATATACTGAAGCTTTCTTT,CASGLASYTEAFF
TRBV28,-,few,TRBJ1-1,TGTGCCAGCACCACAGGGTTGGTGAACACTGAAGCTTTCTTT,CASTTGLVNTEAFF
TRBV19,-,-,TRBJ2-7,TGTGCCAGTAGTACTCTTTGGACGGGATTAACCTACGAGCAGTACTTC,CASSTLWTGLTYEQYF
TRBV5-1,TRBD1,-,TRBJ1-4,TGCGCCAGCAGCCCGTCTTCCACCGGGACAGGTCCAGGAAAACTGTTTTTT,CASSPSSTGTGPGKLFF
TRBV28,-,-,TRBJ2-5,TGTGCCAGCAGTTTAACAGGACTTAGACAAGAGACCCAGTACTTC,CASSLTGLRQETQYF
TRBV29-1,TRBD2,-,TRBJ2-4,TGCAGCGTTGAGGAAGGGCTAGCGGGAGTTATTTACTTC,CSVEEGLAGVIYF
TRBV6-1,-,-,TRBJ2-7,TGTGCCACAACCGGGACAAACCGCTACGAGCAGTACTTC,CATTGTNRYEQYF
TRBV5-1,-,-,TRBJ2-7,TGCGCCAGCAGCTTGGAGGGGACATTTTCTCACGAGCAGTACTTC,CASSLEGTFSHEQYF
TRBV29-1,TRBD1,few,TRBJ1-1,TGCAGCGGACACAGGGGGCGTAAAACTGAAGCTTTCTTT,CSGHRGRKTEAFF
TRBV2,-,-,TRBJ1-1,TGTGCCAGCAGTGATAGCAGGGACACTGAAGCTTTCTTT,CASSDSRDTEAFF
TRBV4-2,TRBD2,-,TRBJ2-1,TGTGCCAGCAGCCAAGTGGGTTCTAGCGGGACTGATTCCTACAATGAGCAGTTCTTC,CASSQVGSSGTDSYNEQFF